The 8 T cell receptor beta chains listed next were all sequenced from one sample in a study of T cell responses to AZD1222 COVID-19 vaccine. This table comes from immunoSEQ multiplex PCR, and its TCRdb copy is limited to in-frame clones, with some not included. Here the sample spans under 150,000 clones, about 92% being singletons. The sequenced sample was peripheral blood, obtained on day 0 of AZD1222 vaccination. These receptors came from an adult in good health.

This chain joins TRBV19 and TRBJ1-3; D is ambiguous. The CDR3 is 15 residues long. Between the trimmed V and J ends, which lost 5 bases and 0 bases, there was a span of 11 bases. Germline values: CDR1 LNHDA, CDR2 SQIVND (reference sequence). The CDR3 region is CASSLRTASGNTIYF. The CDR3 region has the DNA TGTGCCAGTAGTCTCCGGACGGCCTCTGGAAACACCATATATTTT.

CDR3 loop: CATSRGSGGIAFF. The DNA for the CDR3 is TGTGCCACCAGCAGGGGGTCGGGGGGTATAGCTTTCTTT. This chain uses TRBV15 with TRBJ1-1; D is possibly TRBD1 (5 bases). The CDR3 has 13 residues. The V gene lost 3 bases and the J gene lost 10 bases, with 15 bases spanning the gap. Germline V gene lookup returns CDR1 LNHNV and CDR2 YYDKDF (reference sequence).

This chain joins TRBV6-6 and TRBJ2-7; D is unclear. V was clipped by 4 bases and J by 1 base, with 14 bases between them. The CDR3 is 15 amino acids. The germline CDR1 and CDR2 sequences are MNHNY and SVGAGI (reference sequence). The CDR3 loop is CASSSVGLGSYEQYF. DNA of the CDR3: TGTGCCAGCAGTTCAGTGGGTTTGGGTTCCTACGAGCAGTACTTC.

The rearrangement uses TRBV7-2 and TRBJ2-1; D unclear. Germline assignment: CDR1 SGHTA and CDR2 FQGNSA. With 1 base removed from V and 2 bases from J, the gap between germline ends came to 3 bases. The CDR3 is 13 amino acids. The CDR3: CASSLGPYNEQFF. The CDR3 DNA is TGTGCCAGCAGCTTAGGACCCTACAATGAGCAGTTCTTC.

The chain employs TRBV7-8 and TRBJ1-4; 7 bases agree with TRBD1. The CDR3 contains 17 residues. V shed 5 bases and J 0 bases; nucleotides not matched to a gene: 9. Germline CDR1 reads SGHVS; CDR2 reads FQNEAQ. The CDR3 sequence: CASSPFGGTATNEKLFF. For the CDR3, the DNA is TGTGCCAGCAGCCCCTTCGGCGGGACAGCAACTAATGAAAAACTGTTTTTT.

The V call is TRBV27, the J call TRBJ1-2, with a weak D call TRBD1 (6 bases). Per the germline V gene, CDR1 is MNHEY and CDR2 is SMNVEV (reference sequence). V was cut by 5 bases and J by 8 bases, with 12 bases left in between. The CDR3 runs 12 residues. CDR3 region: CASSPLGGGYTF. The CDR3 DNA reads TGTGCCAGCAGTCCTCTCGGGGGCGGCTACACCTTC.

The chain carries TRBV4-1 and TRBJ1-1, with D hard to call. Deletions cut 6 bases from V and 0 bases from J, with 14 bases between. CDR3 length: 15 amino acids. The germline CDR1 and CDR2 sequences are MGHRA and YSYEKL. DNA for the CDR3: TGCGCCAGCAGAGCTCCGGGGAGGGTGAACACTGAAGCTTTCTTT. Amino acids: CASRAPGRVNTEAFF.

CDR3 nucleotides: TGTGCCAGTAGTAGGACAGGGGTAGACTATGGCTACACCTTC. This translates into CASSRTGVDYGYTF. The V gene is TRBV19, the J gene TRBJ1-2, with 9 positions matching TRBD1. CDR1 and CDR2 from the germline V gene are LNHDA and SQIVND (reference sequence). The CDR3 runs 14 residues. V lost 4 bases, J lost 3 bases, and 3 bases stayed unmatched.